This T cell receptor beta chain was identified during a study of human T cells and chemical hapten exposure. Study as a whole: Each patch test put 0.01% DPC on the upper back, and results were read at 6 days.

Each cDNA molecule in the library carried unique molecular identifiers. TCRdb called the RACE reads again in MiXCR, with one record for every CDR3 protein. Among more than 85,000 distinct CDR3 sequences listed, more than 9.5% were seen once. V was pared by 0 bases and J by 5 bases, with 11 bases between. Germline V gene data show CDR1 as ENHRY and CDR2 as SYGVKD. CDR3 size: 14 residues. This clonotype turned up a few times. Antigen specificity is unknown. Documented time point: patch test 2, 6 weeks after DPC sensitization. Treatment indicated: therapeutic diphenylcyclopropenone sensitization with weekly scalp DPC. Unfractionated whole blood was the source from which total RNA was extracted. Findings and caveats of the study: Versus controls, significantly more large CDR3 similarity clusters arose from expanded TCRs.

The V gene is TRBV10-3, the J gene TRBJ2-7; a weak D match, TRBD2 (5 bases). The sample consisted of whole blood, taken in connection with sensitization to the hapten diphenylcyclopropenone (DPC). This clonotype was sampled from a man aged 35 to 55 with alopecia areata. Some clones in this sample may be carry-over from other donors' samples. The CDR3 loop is CAISESNSGNEQYV. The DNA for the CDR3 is TGTGCCATCAGTGAGTCTAACTCCGGGAACGAGCAGTACGTC.